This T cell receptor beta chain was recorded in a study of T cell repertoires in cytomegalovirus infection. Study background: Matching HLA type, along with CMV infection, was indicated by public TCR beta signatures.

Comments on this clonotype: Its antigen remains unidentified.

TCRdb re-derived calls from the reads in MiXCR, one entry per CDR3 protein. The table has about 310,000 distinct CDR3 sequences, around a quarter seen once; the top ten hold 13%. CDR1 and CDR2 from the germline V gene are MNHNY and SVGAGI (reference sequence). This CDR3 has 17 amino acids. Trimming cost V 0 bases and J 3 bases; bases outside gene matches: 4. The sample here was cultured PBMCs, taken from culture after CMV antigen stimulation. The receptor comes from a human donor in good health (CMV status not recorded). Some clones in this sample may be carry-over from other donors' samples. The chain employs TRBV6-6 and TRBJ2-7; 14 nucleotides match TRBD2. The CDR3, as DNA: TGTGCCAGCAGTTACTCAACGGGACTAGCGGGAGTCTACGAGCAGTACTTC. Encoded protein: CASSYSTGLAGVYEQYF.